This TCR beta chain was captured in a study of CD8+ T cells in alopecia areata. RNA extraction was followed by reverse transcription into cDNA, which acted as the sequencing template. The table came from immunoSEQ multiplex PCR; TCRdb's copy has only in-frame clones and leaves some out. The sample consists of some 110,000 clones, 35% to 45% of them appearing once. The source of this sequence is a human donor with alopecia areata. The sequencing input was CD4+ T cells sorted from blood.

The CDR3 nucleotides read TGCGCCAGCAGCTTGGTGGGCCCCGAGCAGTACTTC. This gives the protein CASSLVGPEQYF. V usage is TRBV5-1 and J usage is TRBJ2-7; D ambiguous. This CDR3 contains 12 residues. Per germline, CDR1 SGHRS and CDR2 YFSETQ. V lost 0 bases to trimming and J lost 6 bases, with 7 bases between them.